These 26 T cell receptor beta chains originate from one sample sequenced in a study of beta chain features in type 1 diabetes. cDNA synthesis used the whole RNA isolate, giving expressed TCRB sequences. Using immunoSEQ multiplex PCR, the repertoire was profiled, and TCRdb retains in-frame clones only, with some absent. The sample contains more than 350,000 clones, around 10% of which appear only once. The sequenced sample was naive CD4+ T cells from blood. These TCRs come from a woman aged 18-29 years in good health.

This clone showed up just a few times. This chain joins TRBV7-9 and TRBJ2-3, with D possibly TRBD1 on 8 matching bases. This CDR3 has 16 amino acids. Trimming pared 8 bases from V and 6 bases from J, leaving 24 bases between. Germline lookup yields CDR1 SEHNR and CDR2 FQNEAQ (reference sequence). CDR3 nucleotide sequence: TGTGCCAGCCCCCCGTCCCACAGGGGGGGAATGGATACGCAGTATTTT. The encoded protein is CASPPSHRGGMDTQYF.

There are a few counts of this clone. The chain recombines TRBV20-1 with TRBJ2-1, with D unclear. Germline CDR1 is DFQATT and CDR2 is SNEGSKA (reference sequence). The CDR3 length is 11 residues. The ends were cut back, 3 bases at V and 14 bases at J, with 14 bases in the middle. The CDR3, as DNA: TGCAGTGCTAGGGGCGCTAACGCGGAGTTCTTC. As protein: CSARGANAEFF.

The DNA of the CDR3 is TGTGCCAGCAGCTTAGGTGCTAGCGGGAGAAAGGTTTACAATGAGCAGTTCTTC. Translation: CASSLGASGRKVYNEQFF. The rearrangement joins TRBV7-8 to TRBJ2-1; 10 nucleotides match TRBD2. CDR1 and CDR2 (germline): SGHVS, FQNEAQ. There are 18 residues in the CDR3. V gave up 1 base and J gave up 4 bases; unmatched junction bases: 10.

The V call is TRBV14, the J call TRBJ1-2, with 10 bases aligning to TRBD1. The ends lost 3 bases at V and 2 bases at J; junction bases unmatched: 0. Per the germline V gene, CDR1 is SGHDN and CDR2 is FVKESK. The CDR3 is 14 amino acids. The chain's CDR3 is CASSQDRGNYGYTF. DNA for the CDR3: TGTGCCAGCAGCCAGGACAGGGGGAACTATGGCTACACCTTC.

The rearrangement links TRBV19 to TRBJ2-2, with D unresolved. Deletions cut 4 bases from V and 4 bases from J, with 10 bases between. The CDR3 spans 14 residues. Per the germline V gene, CDR1 is LNHDA and CDR2 is SQIVND (reference sequence). CDR3 in amino acids: CASSTLSRTGELFF. As DNA, the CDR3 is TGTGCCAGTAGTACCCTGTCACGCACCGGGGAGCTGTTTTTT. Using reference TRBV19 and TRBJ2-2 for the parts outside the CDR3, the full variable domain is DGGITQSPKYLFRKEGQNVTLSCEQNLNHDAMYWYRQDPGQGLRLIYYSQIVNDFQKGDIAEGYSVSREKKESFPLTVTSAQKNPTAFYLCASSTLSRTGELFFGEGSRLTVL.

V and J are TRBV5-1 and TRBJ1-2; tentatively, D is TRBD1 (5 bases). The CDR3 contains 14 residues. Trimming removed 1 base from V and 5 bases from J, with 12 bases in between. CDR1 is SGHRS, CDR2 YFSETQ, per germline. The CDR3 nucleotides read TGCGCCAGCAGCTTGATCCAGGGAGAGTATGGCTACACCTTC. Protein sequence: CASSLIQGEYGYTF.

The chain joins TRBV10-3 to TRBJ1-1; D uncertain. The V end was cut by 8 bases, the J end by 6 bases, with 10 bases between. Germline CDR1 ENHRY, CDR2 SYGVKD. This CDR3 is built from 11 residues. Here the CDR3 DNA reads TGTGCCATCGGAGCCGGGCCTGAAGCTTTCTTT. It translates to CAIGAGPEAFF.

The rearrangement uses TRBV7-2 and TRBJ2-7; the D gene could be TRBD1 or TRBD2 (5 bases each). V lost 1 base, J lost 7 bases, and 14 bases lay in between. The CDR3 is made up of 14 amino acids. Per germline, CDR1 SGHTA and CDR2 FQGNSA. CDR3 loop: CASSLVQGSGEQYF. The CDR3 coding sequence is TGTGCCAGCAGCTTAGTTCAGGGTTCGGGGGAGCAGTACTTC.

This clone was recorded a few times. V is TRBV5-4 and J is TRBJ1-6; perhaps TRBD1 as D (5 bases). Germline CDR1 SGHNT, CDR2 YYREEE (reference sequence). Trimming took 4 bases from V and 8 from J, leaving 16 bases between them. The CDR3 spans 15 residues. CDR3 in DNA: TGTGCCAGCAGCGGCGGGACCGTTGCCCATTCACCCCTCCACTTT. It specifies CASSGGTVAHSPLHF.

Only a few counts were recorded for this clone. This chain uses TRBV7-2 with TRBJ2-1; D remains ambiguous. Germline CDR1 is SGHTA and CDR2 is FQGNSA. The CDR3 is made up of 11 amino acids. Trimming removed 3 bases at V and 9 bases at J, with 6 bases between. CDR3 in DNA: TGTGCCAGCAGCTTCCAGTTTGAGCAGTTCTTC. Translation gives CASSFQFEQFF.

This clone occurred a few times. The chain is built from TRBV5-6 and TRBJ1-4; D gene uncertain. Trimming pared 1 base from V and 0 bases from J, leaving 7 bases between. Germline-derived CDR1 and CDR2 are SGHDT and YYEEEE. CDR3 length: 15 residues. The CDR3 DNA reads TGTGCCAGCAGCTTGCCGGGATCAACTAATGAAAAACTGTTTTTT. Translating it yields CASSLPGSTNEKLFF.

This clone has a handful of counts. One junction end disagrees with the germline gene, perhaps due to a read error. The chain uses TRBV14 and TRBJ2-7, with a weak D call TRBD2 (5 bases). CDR1 and CDR2 (germline): SGHDN, FVKESK. The CDR3 spans 13 residues. The CDR3: CASSQDWRTLQHF. The CDR3 nucleotides are TGTGCCAGCAGCCAAGACTGGAGGACGCTTCAGCACTTC.

In this sample, this clone turned up a few times. This chain connects TRBV7-2 to TRBJ2-5, with D possibly being TRBD2 (6 bases). CDR1 is SGHTA and CDR2 is FQGNSA in the germline V gene. V was clipped by 2 bases and J by 5 bases, with 24 bases between them. This CDR3 spans 18 amino acids. The CDR3 DNA is TGTGCCAGCAGCTTAAATATGGGGGGACGCCATAAGAGGGAGACCCAGTACTTC. The encoded protein is CASSLNMGGRHKRETQYF.

This clone was observed a few times. The V gene is TRBV6-5, the J gene TRBJ2-1; D gene unclear. Germline loops: CDR1 MNHEY, CDR2 SVGAGI. The CDR3 has 16 residues. The germline V and J ends were trimmed by 0 bases and 0 bases, with 9 bases remaining between them. DNA of the CDR3: TGTGCCAGCAGTTACTCGAGATGGAGCTCCTACAATGAGCAGTTCTTC. It codes for CASSYSRWSSYNEQFF.

In this sample, this clone turned up once. This chain links TRBV30 with TRBJ1-5, with 10 positions matching TRBD1. The junction had 7 bases not matched to a gene; V was cut back by 0 bases and J by 5 bases. The CDR3 covers 16 residues. Germline CDR1 reads GTSNPN; CDR2 reads SVGIG (reference sequence). The CDR3 region is CAWSVYKGTGDQPQHF. The CDR3 DNA is TGTGCCTGGAGTGTTTATAAGGGGACAGGGGATCAGCCCCAGCATTTT.

The chain carries TRBV5-1 and TRBJ2-6, with D unclear. The CDR3 has 16 amino acids. The germline V and J ends were trimmed by 4 bases and 0 bases, with 11 bases remaining between them. CDR1 and CDR2 (germline): SGHRS, YFSETQ. The DNA for the CDR3 is TGCGCCAGCAGCCTAGATTTCAGCTCTGGGGCCAACGTCCTGACTTTC. It yields the protein CASSLDFSSGANVLTF. Together with reference TRBV5-1 and TRBJ2-6, the CDR3 gives the full variable domain: KAGVTQTPRYLIKTRGQQVTLSCSPISGHRSVSWYQQTPGQGLQFLFEYFSETQRNKGNFPGRFSGRQFSNSRSEMNVSTLELGDSALYLCASSLDFSSGANVLTFGAGSRLTVL.

This sequence joins TRBV4-3 and TRBJ2-6, with D maybe TRBD1 (6 bases). V gave up 4 bases and J gave up 0 bases, with 10 bases separating them. The CDR3 has 16 residues. From germline, CDR1 is LGHNA and CDR2 YSLEER. The CDR3 spells CASSPGHFSGANVLTF. CDR3 nucleotides: TGCGCCAGCAGCCCGGGACATTTCTCTGGGGCCAACGTCCTGACTTTC.

The J gene is TRBJ2-1, the V gene TRBV7-9; a weak D match, TRBD1 (5 bases). Looked up from germline, CDR1 is SEHNR and CDR2 is FQNEAQ (reference sequence). The V end lost 3 bases, the J end lost 4 bases, and 7 bases lay between the germline ends. The CDR3 runs to 13 residues. Here the CDR3 DNA reads TGTGCCAGCAGCTTTGGACAATACAATGAGCAGTTCTTC. Translating it yields CASSFGQYNEQFF.

The rearrangement uses TRBV6-5 and TRBJ2-1, with D hard to call. CDR3 length equals 14 residues. Trimming removed 2 bases at V and 5 bases at J, with 10 bases between. Germline-derived CDR1 and CDR2 are MNHEY and SVGAGI. This CDR3 reads CASSYLRPNNEQFF. The CDR3 nucleotides are TGTGCCAGCAGTTACCTCAGGCCAAACAATGAGCAGTTCTTC.

The genes are TRBV5-6 and TRBJ2-7; 10 bases align to TRBD1. The CDR3 totals 16 residues. Germline CDR1 is SGHDT and CDR2 is YYEEEE. V dropped 2 bases and J dropped 4; count of bases not matched to a gene: 9. This CDR3 reads CASSLMRQGAQYEQYV. Here the CDR3 DNA reads TGTGCCAGCAGCTTAATGAGACAGGGGGCTCAGTACGAGCAGTACGTC.

V and J are TRBV7-9 and TRBJ1-3; no clear D gene. The CDR3 loop spans 15 amino acids. In germline, CDR1 is SEHNR, CDR2 FQNEAQ (reference sequence). Trimming stripped 5 bases from V and 1 base from J, with 12 bases between. As DNA, the CDR3 is TGTGCCAGCAGCCCGGACGCTGGTTCTGGAAACACCATATATTTT. Protein sequence: CASSPDAGSGNTIYF.

J is TRBJ2-1 and V is TRBV7-2, with 10 bases that match TRBD1. The CDR3 is 18 amino acids. Germline loops: CDR1 SGHTA, CDR2 FQGNSA. V gave up 4 bases and J gave up 12 bases; unmatched junction bases: 21. This chain's CDR3 is CASSSPNKRGQGIKGQFF. The CDR3 DNA reads as TGTGCCAGCAGCTCTCCAAACAAAAGGGGACAGGGGATTAAAGGGCAGTTCTTC.

This clone was detected a few times. The chain combines TRBV18 with TRBJ2-1; 7 nucleotides match TRBD2. The germline V gene encodes CDR1 KGHSH and CDR2 LQKENI. The V segment lost 1 base and the J segment 1 base; nucleotides outside the gene matches: 7. The CDR3 has 17 residues. The CDR3 reads CASSPRAGEGSYNEQFF. DNA of the CDR3: TGTGCCAGCTCACCACGGGCGGGAGAAGGGTCCTACAATGAGCAGTTCTTC.

Ten or more counts support this clone. The chain carries TRBV30 and TRBJ2-6; D might be TRBD1 (5 bases). V was clipped by 1 base and J by 0 bases, with 10 bases between them. The CDR3 length is 16 residues. In germline, CDR1 is GTSNPN, CDR2 SVGIG (reference sequence). As DNA, the CDR3 is TGTGCCTGGAGTGAGGGCAGGGCCTCTGGGGCCAACGTCCTGACTTTC. Its protein product is CAWSEGRASGANVLTF.

This clone occurred a few times. The chain recombines TRBV2 with TRBJ2-3; a weak D match, TRBD1 (6 bases). V was clipped by 3 bases and J by 6 bases, with 19 bases between them. The CDR3 covers 16 residues. Germline loops: CDR1 SNHLY, CDR2 FYNNEI. DNA for the CDR3: TGTGCCAGCAGTGAGAGGGCAGGCCAGAGGGGGGATACGCAGTATTTT. This sequence encodes CASSERAGQRGDTQYF.

The gene calls are TRBV28 and TRBJ2-3, with unresolved D. The V end lost 6 bases, the J end lost 0 bases, and 7 bases lay between the germline ends. Germline CDR1 MDHEN, CDR2 SYDVKM. CDR3 length equals 13 residues. The CDR3 region has the DNA TGTGCCAGCAGCCCTACTAGCACAGATACGCAGTATTTT. It encodes CASSPTSTDTQYF.